The 20 T cell receptor beta chains below come from one sample, sequenced in a study of PD-1 and CTLA-4 blockade in melanoma. Assay: immunoSEQ multiplex PCR; the TCRdb copy retains only in-frame clones and omits some. Of 20,000 to 25,000 clones in the sample, about nine tenths were seen once. The sample was CD8+ T cells from peripheral blood, taken before anti-PD-1 treatment. The receptor set was obtained from a human donor with melanoma.

This clone has more than one count but fewer than ten. CDR3 residues: CASSPGGSNQPQHF. Written as DNA, the CDR3 is TGTGCCAGCAGCCCAGGGGGGAGCAATCAGCCCCAGCATTTT. This chain connects TRBV5-8 to TRBJ1-5; 7 nucleotides align to TRBD1. The junction had 2 bases not matched to a gene; V was cut back by 4 bases and J by 1 base. Germline V CDR1 and CDR2: SGHTS, YDEGEE. This CDR3 is built from 14 residues.

V usage is TRBV9 and J usage is TRBJ2-7; D is possibly TRBD1 (7 bases). The germline V gene encodes CDR1 SGDLS and CDR2 YYNGEE. The V and J ends lost 0 bases and 5 bases respectively, with 12 bases between them. The CDR3 runs 14 residues. CDR3 loop: CASSVGGGTDEQYF. CDR3 coding DNA: TGTGCCAGCAGCGTAGGGGGCGGGACAGACGAGCAGTACTTC.

The CDR3 sequence is CASSQVSSYNSPLHF. As DNA, the CDR3 is TGCGCCAGCAGCCAAGTCAGCTCCTATAATTCACCCCTCCACTTT. This chain joins TRBV4-1 and TRBJ1-6; D not resolved. The V end was cut by 1 base, the J end by 0 bases, with 4 bases between. There are 15 residues in the CDR3. In germline, CDR1 is MGHRA, CDR2 YSYEKL.

The chain is built from TRBV30 and TRBJ1-1; D is possibly TRBD1 (5 bases). In germline, CDR1 is GTSNPN, CDR2 SVGIG (reference sequence). The CDR3 loop spans 13 amino acids. V was pared by 4 bases and J by 4 bases, with 13 bases between. DNA for the CDR3: TGTGCCTGGACCCTTGGGGGGAGCACTGAAGCTTTCTTT. Its protein product is CAWTLGGSTEAFF.

The V gene is TRBV27, the J gene TRBJ1-1, with D maybe TRBD1 (5 bases). The V end was cut by 5 bases, the J end by 3 bases, with 10 bases between. CDR1 MNHEY and CDR2 SMNVEV come from the germline V gene (reference sequence). The length of the CDR3 is 13 residues. The CDR3 coding sequence is TGTGCCAGCAGTCCCGGGGGATACACTGAAGCTTTCTTT. It translates to CASSPGGYTEAFF.

The chain combines TRBV9 with TRBJ2-2; no clear D gene. Trimming removed 0 bases at V and 3 bases at J, with 3 bases between. The germline V gene has CDR1 SGDLS and CDR2 YYNGEE. The CDR3 has 13 amino acids. For the CDR3, the DNA is TGTGCCAGCAGCGTAGTGGACACCGGGGAGCTGTTTTTT. This codes for CASSVVDTGELFF.

The chain is built from TRBV19 and TRBJ1-5; maybe TRBD1 (6 bases). Deletions cut 5 bases from V and 3 bases from J, with 17 bases between. There are 16 residues in the CDR3. In germline, CDR1 is LNHDA, CDR2 SQIVND (reference sequence). The CDR3 region is CASSPSVGGPNQPQHF. In nucleotides, the CDR3 is TGTGCCAGTAGTCCCAGCGTCGGGGGGCCCAATCAGCCCCAGCATTTT.

This clone has a single count. The chain uses TRBV28 and TRBJ1-1, with 7 bases that match TRBD1. Unmatched junction bases numbered 4, after V lost 3 bases and J lost 0 bases. The CDR3 loop spans 15 amino acids. Germline CDR1 reads MDHEN; CDR2 reads SYDVKM. The CDR3 DNA reads TGTGCCAGCAGTTTCCCGGGACAGCTGAACACTGAAGCTTTCTTT. Translation gives CASSFPGQLNTEAFF.

The chain couples TRBV2 to TRBJ2-1; TRBD2 might be the D (6 bases). The germline CDR1 and CDR2 sequences are SNHLY and FYNNEI. The CDR3 is 11 residues long. V was shortened by 8 bases and J by 7 bases, with 9 bases between the two germline ends. CDR3 sequence (DNA): TGTGCCAGCGGGGGGTGGAATGAGCAGTTCTTC. Translating gives CASGGWNEQFF.

This clone was seen only a few times. The rearrangement links TRBV29-1 to TRBJ2-3, with 8 positions matching TRBD1. V was pared by 3 bases and J by 4 bases, with 3 bases of the junction left unmatched. Germline assignment: CDR1 SQVTM and CDR2 ANQGSEA. The length of the CDR3 is 13 residues. Here the CDR3 DNA reads TGCAGCGTTGAGCAGGGGGCGTCAGATACGCAGTATTTT. It codes for CSVEQGASDTQYF.

This clone was observed a few times. The chain couples TRBV6-1 to TRBJ1-1, with D hard to call. Germline-derived CDR1 and CDR2 are MNHNS and SASEGT. V lost 1 base, J lost 3 bases, and 9 bases lay in between. The CDR3 totals 14 residues. CDR3 in DNA: TGTGCCAGCAGTGAAGGTAACGAAGACACTGAAGCTTTCTTT. Translation gives CASSEGNEDTEAFF.

The rearrangement links TRBV27 to TRBJ1-2; TRBD1 matches at 9 bases. V lost 6 bases to trimming and J lost 0 bases; unmatched junction nucleotides: 2. There are 14 residues in the CDR3. CDR1 MNHEY and CDR2 SMNVEV come from the germline V gene (reference sequence). The CDR3 bases are TGTGCCAGCAGGCGGGACAGGGCTAACTATGGCTACACCTTC. This sequence encodes CASRRDRANYGYTF.

This chain links TRBV27 with TRBJ2-3; D may be TRBD2 (7 bases). V lost 6 bases and J 0 bases, leaving 16 bases between the germline ends. Germline V gives CDR1 MNHEY, CDR2 SMNVEV (reference sequence). This CDR3 spans 16 amino acids. The CDR3 nucleotides are TGTGCCAGCAGCCTGAACCCGGGGGGCAGCACAGATACGCAGTATTTT. Its translation: CASSLNPGGSTDTQYF.

The DNA for the CDR3 is TGTGCCACGACCCGGGGACAGATGAACACTGAAGCTTTCTTT. Translation gives CATTRGQMNTEAFF. The chain employs TRBV15 and TRBJ1-1; 7 bases align to TRBD1. The V segment lost 9 bases and the J segment 0 bases; nucleotides outside the gene matches: 7. The CDR3 sequence is 14 residues long. Germline CDR1 LNHNV, CDR2 YYDKDF (reference sequence).

The genes are TRBV30 and TRBJ1-2; D is unclear. The CDR3 loop spans 12 amino acids. In germline, CDR1 is GTSNPN, CDR2 SVGIG (reference sequence). Trimming left V 3 bases short and J 2 bases short, with 7 bases between. The CDR3, as DNA: TGTGCCTGGAGGCAAGAGAACTATGGCTACACCTTC. Residues: CAWRQENYGYTF.

The CDR3 region has the DNA TGTGCCAGCAGCCCCGGGTGGGCTAATGAAAAACTGTTTTTT. Translation gives CASSPGWANEKLFF. The chain combines TRBV7-9 with TRBJ1-4; D unclear. V lost 5 bases, J lost 3 bases, and 10 bases lay in between. Germline V gives CDR1 SEHNR, CDR2 FQNEAQ (reference sequence). The CDR3 runs to 14 residues. Full variable domain (missing parts from reference TRBV7-9 and TRBJ1-4): DTGVSQNPRHKITKRGQNVTFRCDPISEHNRLYWYRQTLGQGPEFLTYFQNEAQLEKSRLLSDRFSAERPKGSFSTLEIQRTEQGDSAMYLCASSPGWANEKLFFGSGTQLSVL.

The V call is TRBV28, the J call TRBJ2-5; TRBD1 is a possible D gene (6 bases). Germline values: CDR1 MDHEN, CDR2 SYDVKM. The CDR3 sequence is 15 residues long. The V end lost 5 bases, the J end lost 4 bases, and 17 bases lay between the germline ends. As DNA, the CDR3 is TGTGCCAGCAGTAGACCAGGGGTTTTGGGAGAGACCCAGTACTTC. It codes for CASSRPGVLGETQYF.

This chain joins TRBV28 and TRBJ2-7; D is undetermined. Germline lookup yields CDR1 MDHEN and CDR2 SYDVKM. The V gene lost 2 bases and the J gene lost 7 bases, with 18 bases spanning the gap. This CDR3 region has 15 residues. CDR3 coding DNA: TGTGCCAGCAGTTTAGGGGTGCAGGAAGTGGAAGAGCAGTACTTC. Translating gives CASSLGVQEVEEQYF.

The chain joins TRBV6-2 or TRBV6-3 to TRBJ1-1; D not certain. The CDR3 has 16 residues. V was cut by 6 bases and J by 4 bases, with 21 bases left in between. Looked up from germline, CDR1 is MNHEY and CDR2 is SVGEGT. DNA for the CDR3: TGTGCCAGCAGCCAACTTCGAGGTGCGGGGAGCACTGAAGCTTTCTTT. Translation: CASSQLRGAGSTEAFF.

This clone was found once. V is TRBV9 and J is TRBJ1-1; perhaps TRBD1 as D (6 bases). This CDR3 is built from 15 residues. Looked up from germline, CDR1 is SGDLS and CDR2 is YYNGEE. V gave up 4 bases and J gave up 0 bases, with 13 bases separating them. CDR3 in amino acids: CASSTRTALNTEAFF. The CDR3 DNA reads TGTGCCAGCAGCACCCGGACAGCCTTGAACACTGAAGCTTTCTTT.